These 20 T cell receptor beta chains came from one sample sequenced in a study of blood T cells in healthy people across ages. Next came a second PCR, run for about 7 to 12 cycles, which used a sample-barcoded 5' primer along with a J-beta primer mix. TCRdb re-called the 5' RACE reads through MiXCR, storing one row per CDR3 protein. The top ten hold about 14% of the sample, which has hundreds of thousands of distinct CDR3 sequences, under 65% seen once. The specimen was blood. The receptors derive from a woman aged 80 or older in good health.

This clonotype was picked up one time. The chain couples TRBV30 to TRBJ2-3, with D perhaps matching TRBD2 (6 bases). Trimming stripped 2 bases from V and 4 bases from J, with 13 bases between. Per germline, CDR1 GTSNPN and CDR2 SVGIG (reference sequence). There are 14 residues in the CDR3. CDR3 bases: TGTGCCTGGAGTCGAGGGGAGGCCTCAGATACGCAGTATTTT. Protein sequence: CAWSRGEASDTQYF.

About this clonotype itself: Being one base from a much bigger clone, this may be a read error. This chain links TRBV5-8 with TRBJ2-7; no clear D gene. CDR1 is SGHTS, CDR2 YDEGEE, per germline. The ends were cut back, 4 bases at V and 3 bases at J, with 11 bases in the middle. The CDR3 has 13 amino acids. DNA of the CDR3: TGTGCCAGCAGCCGCGAACAAGGCTACGAGCAGTACTTC. Protein: CASSREQGYEQYF.

This chain joins TRBV4-2 and TRBJ2-7; the D is unclear. Germline CDR1 and CDR2: LGHNA and YNFKEQ. V lost 2 bases and J lost 1, with 12 bases in between. The CDR3 has 15 residues. This chain's CDR3 is CASSQSSRRSYEQYF. CDR3 sequence (DNA): TGTGCCAGCAGCCAAAGTTCCAGGCGGTCCTACGAGCAGTACTTC.

The chain uses TRBV2 and TRBJ1-4, with a tentative D call TRBD1 (6 bases). The CDR3 runs 15 residues. Looked up from germline, CDR1 is SNHLY and CDR2 is FYNNEI. V was trimmed by 3 bases and J by 7 bases, leaving 15 bases between them. The CDR3 here is CASSELRGSGEKLFF. CDR3 DNA: TGTGCCAGCAGTGAGTTGAGGGGGTCCGGTGAAAAACTGTTTTTT.

The rearrangement joins TRBV7-9 to TRBJ2-5; D is unclear. Looked up from germline, CDR1 is SEHNR and CDR2 is FQNEAQ (reference sequence). V was shortened by 3 bases and J by 11 bases, with 22 bases between the two germline ends. The CDR3 covers 15 residues. For the CDR3, the DNA is TGTGCCAGCAGCTTGGTTCTGGGGAACTTCAATGAGCAGTACTTC. It codes for CASSLVLGNFNEQYF. The variable domain in full, with the rest retrieved from reference TRBV7-9 and TRBJ2-5, is DTGVSQNPRHKITKRGQNVTFRCDPISEHNRLYWYRQTLGQGPEFLTYFQNEAQLEKSRLLSDRFSAERPKGSFSTLEIQRTEQGDSAMYLCASSLVLGNFNEQYFGPGTRLLVL.

The sample holds one count of this clonotype. The chain uses TRBV27 and TRBJ2-7, with 9 nucleotides matching TRBD1. V dropped 5 bases and J dropped 2; count of bases not matched to a gene: 10. Germline CDR1 is MNHEY and CDR2 is SMNVEV (reference sequence). The CDR3 consists of 16 residues. CDR3 nucleotides: TGTGCCAGCAGTCCCTCCGGGACAGGGTGGACCTACGAGCAGTACTTC. Translated, it gives CASSPSGTGWTYEQYF.

Only a few counts were recorded for this clonotype. The genes are TRBV20-1 and TRBJ2-7; the match to TRBD1 covers 12 bases. Germline trimming cut 0 bases from V and 7 bases from J; bases unmatched to any gene: 7. CDR3 size: 15 residues. Germline V lookup: CDR1 DFQATT, CDR2 SNEGSKA (reference sequence). CDR3 in DNA: TGCAGTGCTAGAGACAGGGACAGGGGGCTTGGTGAGCAGTACTTC. Amino acid sequence: CSARDRDRGLGEQYF.

A word on this clonotype: A much larger clone differs from this one at a single base, so this may be a read error. The chain carries TRBV20-1 and TRBJ2-5; TRBD1 or TRBD2 may be the D gene (5 bases each). V lost 3 bases, J lost 11 bases, and 22 bases lay in between. The CDR3 is made up of 14 amino acids. Germline CDR1 is DFQATT and CDR2 is SNEGSKA (reference sequence). The CDR3 nucleotides are TGCAGTGCTAGTATAAGCGGTCGGGGCAATGAGCAGTACTTC. Its protein product is CSASISGRGNEQYF.

The rearrangement joins TRBV12-3 or TRBV12-4 to TRBJ2-1; TRBD1 matches at 10 bases. The DNA end is a closer match to TRBJ2-7, so the J assignment may be wrong. The CDR3 runs to 15 residues. CDR3 sequence (DNA): TGTGCCAGCAGTTCGACAGGGGGCTCCTACAGTGAGCAGTACTTC. Encoded protein: CASSSTGGSYSEQYF.

This clonotype was observed at least ten times. The gene calls are TRBV2 and TRBJ2-3; D is unresolved. Per the germline V gene, CDR1 is SNHLY and CDR2 is FYNNEI. With 8 bases removed from V and 6 bases from J, the gap between germline ends came to 12 bases. CDR3 length equals 12 residues. CDR3 amino acids: CASGPTGDTQYF. The CDR3 DNA reads as TGTGCCAGCGGACCTACCGGGGATACGCAGTATTTT.

This clonotype was recorded many times. The chain combines TRBV30 with TRBJ1-2; unclear D gene. The CDR3 has 14 amino acids. V was cut by 2 bases and J by 4 bases, with 14 bases left in between. Germline V CDR1 and CDR2: GTSNPN, SVGIG (reference sequence). DNA of the CDR3: TGTGCCTGGAGTTCCCCCTCAGCCTCCTATGGCTACACCTTC. It translates to CAWSSPSASYGYTF.

Details on this clonotype: Possible read error: a much larger clone is one base away. This chain uses TRBV10-1 with TRBJ2-1; 11 bases fit TRBD2. V shed 0 bases and J 13 bases; nucleotides not matched to a gene: 11. The CDR3 totals 16 residues. CDR1 and CDR2 (germline): WNHNN, SYGVQD (reference sequence). The CDR3 loop is CASSESRTSGQSVQFF. CDR3 nucleotides: TGCGCCAGCAGTGAGTCCAGGACTAGCGGGCAAAGTGTCCAGTTCTTC.

This clonotype has a handful of counts. The CDR3 bases are TGCAGTGCTAGCCCCAGGGGCAGCTTTGTAAACACTGAAGCTTTCTTT. Translated, it gives CSASPRGSFVNTEAFF. The chain combines TRBV20-1 with TRBJ1-1; perhaps TRBD1 as D (6 bases). V was clipped by 3 bases and J by 2 bases, with 19 bases between them. The CDR3 covers 16 residues. The germline V gene has CDR1 DFQATT and CDR2 SNEGSKA (reference sequence).

This clonotype was seen a few times. The chain joins TRBV20-1 to TRBJ2-7; D may be TRBD2 (7 bases). Germline CDR1 is DFQATT and CDR2 is SNEGSKA (reference sequence). This CDR3 has 12 amino acids. CDR3 in amino acids: CRKGGTPYEQYF. The CDR3 DNA is TGCAGGAAGGGGGGGACCCCCTACGAGCAGTACTTC.

This clonotype has just a few counts. The V call is TRBV20-1, the J call TRBJ2-5, with D tentatively TRBD1 or TRBD2 (5 bases each). This CDR3 has 14 residues. V was cut by 3 bases and J by 1 base, with 12 bases left in between. Germline V gene data show CDR1 as DFQATT and CDR2 as SNEGSKA (reference sequence). CDR3 nucleotide sequence: TGCAGTGCTAGCCGGGGCCTTGGCCAAGAGACCCAGTACTTC. As protein: CSASRGLGQETQYF.

This sequence joins TRBV20-1 and TRBJ1-6; D uncertain. Germline V gene sequence: CDR1 DFQATT, CDR2 SNEGSKA (reference sequence). The V gene lost 0 bases and the J gene lost 0 bases, with 9 bases spanning the gap. The CDR3 consists of 16 residues. The chain's CDR3 is CSARDTRSSYNSPLHF. CDR3 in DNA: TGCAGTGCTAGAGATACCAGGAGCTCCTATAATTCACCCCTCCACTTT.

This clonotype was counted ten times or more. The chain uses TRBV14 and TRBJ2-1; no firm D call. The CDR3 length is 13 residues. With 2 bases removed from V and 13 bases from J, the gap between germline ends came to 15 bases. Germline CDR1 reads SGHDN; CDR2 reads FVKESK. The CDR3 region has the DNA TGTGCCAGCAGCCAAAACACCCCGACACGACAGTTCTTC. This gives the protein CASSQNTPTRQFF.

The chain employs TRBV20-1 and TRBJ2-2; D remains unclear. V was shortened by 3 bases and J by 3 bases, with 8 bases between the two germline ends. This CDR3 is built from 13 residues. The germline V gene encodes CDR1 DFQATT and CDR2 SNEGSKA (reference sequence). CDR3 residues: CSARRPDTGELFF. The CDR3 coding sequence is TGCAGTGCTAGGAGACCAGACACCGGGGAGCTGTTTTTT.

This clonotype was detected only a few times. The J gene is TRBJ1-1, the V gene TRBV7-9, with D possibly being TRBD1 (6 bases). Trimming took off 2 bases at V and 7 bases at J, with 17 bases between the two ends. Germline V gene sequence: CDR1 SEHNR, CDR2 FQNEAQ (reference sequence). The CDR3 is 15 residues long. The CDR3 spells CASSLSRGAGDEAFF. As DNA, the CDR3 is TGTGCCAGCAGCTTATCGCGGGGGGCGGGAGATGAAGCTTTCTTT.

The V gene is TRBV5-6, the J gene TRBJ2-1; no definite D call. Trimming left V 1 base short and J 5 bases short, with 10 bases between. The CDR3 extends over 14 amino acids. From germline, CDR1 is SGHDT and CDR2 YYEEEE. CDR3 DNA: TGTGCCAGCAGCTTGCTTGGCCTAAACAATGAGCAGTTCTTC. Residues: CASSLLGLNNEQFF.